This T cell receptor (beta chain) was recovered during a study of T cell repertoires in cytomegalovirus infection. Study summary: Peptides in the study included HLA-C-restricted and HLA-B-restricted CMV epitopes. It was the public TCR beta signatures that indicated both CMV infection and matching HLA type.

Study-level points and caveats: Totalled public TCR beta family frequency picked out people who carried CMV plus the relevant HLA. Dominating the ex vivo response were TCR beta clonotypes that were CMV-specific and HLA-C-restricted.

This clonotype showed up just a few times. The target antigen is unknown. One end of the junction fails to match germline, which may point to a read error. Using its own MiXCR run on the reads, TCRdb lists one record per CDR3 protein. Of under 850,000 distinct CDR3 sequences listed, roughly 30% are singletons. The CDR3 extends over 9 amino acids. Germline V CDR1 and CDR2: SGHNT, YYREEE (reference sequence). This TCR derives from a human donor in good health (CMV status not recorded). Some clones in this sample may be carry-over from other donors' samples. Source: cultured PBMCs, taken from culture after CMV antigen stimulation. The genes are TRBV5-4 and TRBJ1-2; D remains ambiguous. CDR3 amino acids: CASSFKPNF. As DNA, the CDR3 is TGTGCCAGCAGCTTCAAACCTAACTTC.